A single sample gave rise to the 19 T cell receptor beta chains below, sequenced in a study of CD8 T cells in Susac syndrome. RNA in amounts of roughly 0.5 to 1 ug was reverse transcribed with random hexamers. TCRdb fed the immunoSEQ multiplex PCR reads into MiXCR, producing one record per CDR3 protein. The table shows 80,000 or so distinct CDR3 sequences, with roughly 96% occurring only once. The sample consisted of CD8+ T cells from PBMCs. These receptors were obtained from a human donor with Susac syndrome.

The rearrangement joins TRBV7-9 to TRBJ2-1; no firm D call. V gave up 3 bases and J gave up 8 bases, with 8 bases separating them. Germline CDR1 SEHNR, CDR2 FQNEAQ (reference sequence). This CDR3 comprises 12 residues. The CDR3 protein is CASSLGRDEQFF. CDR3 bases: TGTGCCAGCAGCTTGGGCCGTGATGAGCAGTTCTTC.

This clonotype was recorded once. The chain carries TRBV5-1 and TRBJ1-5; D remains unclear. V was shortened by 8 bases and J by 2 bases, with 11 bases between the two germline ends. This CDR3 contains 13 residues. CDR1 is SGHRS and CDR2 is YFSETQ in the germline V gene. The CDR3 reads CASSEAGNQPQHF. Here the CDR3 DNA reads TGCGCCAGTTCCGAGGCCGGCAATCAGCCCCAGCATTTT.

V usage is TRBV7-9 and J usage is TRBJ2-3; tentatively, D is TRBD2 (6 bases). This CDR3 is built from 14 residues. The V end lost 5 bases, the J end lost 4 bases, and 13 bases lay between the germline ends. Looked up from germline, CDR1 is SEHNR and CDR2 is FQNEAQ (reference sequence). The CDR3 region is CASSPAGRPDTQYF. In DNA form, the CDR3 reads TGTGCCAGCAGCCCCGCAGGGAGGCCAGATACGCAGTATTTT.

CDR3 nucleotides: TGTGCCAGCAGCCAAACGCCGGGACTAGCAACCTACGAGCAGTACTTC. The encoded protein is CASSQTPGLATYEQYF. V usage is TRBV14 and J usage is TRBJ2-7; TRBD2 aligns across 9 bases. Germline V gene lookup returns CDR1 SGHDN and CDR2 FVKESK. Losses at the gene ends were 2 bases for V and 2 bases for J; bases not matched to a gene: 7. The CDR3 loop spans 16 amino acids.

This sequence joins TRBV20-1 and TRBJ2-3; 12 bases match TRBD2. The V gene's germline CDR1 is DFQATT and CDR2 SNEGSKA (reference sequence). V lost 2 bases to trimming and J lost 6 bases; unmatched junction nucleotides: 9. This CDR3 has 16 residues. CDR3 sequence (DNA): TGCAGTGCTAGACCAGGACTAGCGGGGACGGGGGATACGCAGTATTTT. Translated: CSARPGLAGTGDTQYF.

The rearrangement uses TRBV29-1 and TRBJ2-1; 8 bases align to TRBD2. The germline V gene encodes CDR1 SQVTM and CDR2 ANQGSEA. CDR3 length equals 14 residues. V trimming: 4 bases; J trimming: 3 bases; junction bases outside the gene matches: 5. In nucleotides, the CDR3 is TGCAGCGTTGTCGGGGGGGGTAACTACAATGAGCAGTTCTTC. It encodes CSVVGGGNYNEQFF.

The rearrangement uses TRBV29-1 and TRBJ2-7; 7 nucleotides line up with TRBD1. There are 13 residues in the CDR3. Germline trimming cut 7 bases from V and 0 bases from J; bases unmatched to any gene: 6. Germline V gene sequence: CDR1 SQVTM, CDR2 ANQGSEA. CDR3 protein: CSARDRSSYEQYF. DNA of the CDR3: TGCAGCGCCCGGGACAGAAGCTCCTACGAGCAGTACTTC.

V gene TRBV15 combines with J gene TRBJ2-5; 9 bases map to TRBD1. V shed 0 bases, J shed 4 bases, and the junction held 9 bases outside the gene matches. Germline loops: CDR1 LNHNV, CDR2 YYDKDF (reference sequence). The CDR3 is 17 residues long. The CDR3 nucleotides are TGTGCCACCAGCAGAGATCCCGGGACAGGGTACTCAGAGACCCAGTACTTC. Protein: CATSRDPGTGYSETQYF. The variable domain in full, completed from reference TRBV15 and TRBJ2-5, reads DAMVIQNPRYQVTQFGKPVTLSCSQTLNHNVMYWYQQKSSQAPKLLFHYYDKDFNNEADTPDNFQSRRPNTSFCFLDIRSPGLGDTAMYLCATSRDPGTGYSETQYFGPGTRLLVL.

The V gene is TRBV24-1, the J gene TRBJ2-3, with D hard to call. The CDR3 sequence is 15 residues long. Trimming stripped 4 bases from V and 0 bases from J, with 10 bases between. Germline CDR1 is KGHDR and CDR2 is SFDVKD. The CDR3: CATSDGPASTDTQYF. The CDR3, as DNA: TGTGCCACCAGTGACGGACCCGCCAGCACAGATACGCAGTATTTT.

The chain joins TRBV6-2 or TRBV6-3 to TRBJ2-7; D perhaps matches TRBD2 (5 bases). Germline CDR1 MNHEY, CDR2 SVGEGT. Trimming took off 6 bases at V and 3 bases at J, with 12 bases between the two ends. The CDR3 contains 13 residues. CDR3 loop: CASREEGNYEQYF. CDR3 nucleotide sequence: TGTGCCAGCAGGGAAGAGGGAAACTACGAGCAGTACTTC.

J is TRBJ2-6 and V is TRBV23-1, with TRBD1 matching 8 bases. TRBV23-1 falls under the ORF class, with uncertain function. The J segment lost 0 bases and the V segment lost 8 bases, leaving 9 bases of the junction unmatched. The CDR3 runs 17 residues. The CDR3 DNA reads as TGCGCCAGCCCTGACAGGGGAAACGGCTCTGGGGCCAACGTCCTGACTTTC. It translates to CASPDRGNGSGANVLTF.

The CDR3 DNA reads TGTGCCAGCAGACCCGACAGATCTGGGGCCAACGTCCTGACTTTC. Protein: CASRPDRSGANVLTF. J is TRBJ2-6 and V is TRBV6-2 or TRBV6-3; tentative D call: TRBD1 (5 bases). CDR1 is MNHEY and CDR2 is SVGEGT in the germline V gene. The CDR3 sequence is 15 residues long. V lost 6 bases, J lost 1 base, and 10 bases lay in between.

The chain has TRBV7-6 and TRBJ2-3; weak D call: TRBD1 (6 bases). Germline CDR1 reads SGHVS; CDR2 reads FNYEAQ. CDR3 length: 14 residues. V lost 2 bases to trimming and J lost 4 bases, with 10 bases between them. CDR3 protein: CASSLSGAPDTQYF. CDR3 nucleotide sequence: TGTGCCAGCAGCTTATCAGGGGCCCCAGATACGCAGTATTTT.

The CDR3 DNA is TGTGCCAGCACTCAGACAGGGCGATATAATTCACCCCTCCACTTT. Amino acid sequence: CASTQTGRYNSPLHF. V gene TRBV27 combines with J gene TRBJ1-6; 7 bases line up with TRBD1. Looked up from germline, CDR1 is MNHEY and CDR2 is SMNVEV (reference sequence). This CDR3 is built from 15 residues. V shed 7 bases, J shed 4 bases, and the junction held 7 bases outside the gene matches.

This chain connects TRBV7-9 to TRBJ2-1; 8 bases are shared with TRBD2. Germline-derived CDR1 and CDR2 are SEHNR and FQNEAQ (reference sequence). The CDR3 contains 16 residues. V lost 5 bases to trimming and J lost 3 bases; unmatched junction nucleotides: 9. The CDR3: CASSPIAGRFYNEQFF. The CDR3 DNA reads TGTGCCAGCAGCCCCATAGCGGGACGGTTCTACAATGAGCAGTTCTTC.

The chain uses TRBV12-3 or TRBV12-4 and TRBJ2-5; D perhaps matches TRBD2 (6 bases). Trimming stripped 5 bases from V and 1 base from J, with 14 bases between. This CDR3 is 15 amino acids long. CDR3 residues: CASSGNSGSQETQYF. For the CDR3, the DNA is TGTGCCAGCAGTGGGAACAGCGGGTCCCAAGAGACCCAGTACTTC.

The rearrangement joins TRBV9 to TRBJ2-5, with 9 bases fitting TRBD1. The CDR3 totals 14 residues. CDR1 and CDR2 (germline): SGDLS, YYNGEE. The trim removed 6 bases at V and 4 bases at J, leaving 7 bases unmatched. This CDR3 reads CASKSDRGGETQYF. CDR3 coding DNA: TGTGCCAGCAAATCGGACAGGGGCGGAGAGACCCAGTACTTC.

This clonotype was counted a few times. The DNA of the CDR3 is TGTGCCAGCAGAGCCCCTGGGTGGGGGGAGCTGTTTTTT. It encodes CASRAPGWGELFF. The rearrangement joins TRBV7-6 to TRBJ2-2; D is unclear. The CDR3 sequence is 13 residues long. V shed 6 bases and J shed 8 bases, with 13 bases lying between them. The V gene's germline CDR1 is SGHVS and CDR2 FNYEAQ.

The V and J genes are TRBV30 and TRBJ2-1, with 10 bases lining up with TRBD2. This CDR3 contains 14 residues. The germline CDR1 and CDR2 sequences are GTSNPN and SVGIG (reference sequence). The V and J ends lost 7 bases and 7 bases, in that order; junction bases with no gene match: 10. The CDR3: CAYLAGGYLNEQFF. CDR3 coding DNA: TGTGCCTACTTAGCGGGAGGCTACCTTAATGAGCAGTTCTTC. The variable domain in full, completed from reference TRBV30 and TRBJ2-1, reads SQTIHQWPATLVQPVGSPLSLECTVEGTSNPNLYWYRQAAGRGLQLLFYSVGIGQISSEVPQNLSASRPQDRQFILSSKKLLLSDSGFYLCAYLAGGYLNEQFFGPGTRLTVL.